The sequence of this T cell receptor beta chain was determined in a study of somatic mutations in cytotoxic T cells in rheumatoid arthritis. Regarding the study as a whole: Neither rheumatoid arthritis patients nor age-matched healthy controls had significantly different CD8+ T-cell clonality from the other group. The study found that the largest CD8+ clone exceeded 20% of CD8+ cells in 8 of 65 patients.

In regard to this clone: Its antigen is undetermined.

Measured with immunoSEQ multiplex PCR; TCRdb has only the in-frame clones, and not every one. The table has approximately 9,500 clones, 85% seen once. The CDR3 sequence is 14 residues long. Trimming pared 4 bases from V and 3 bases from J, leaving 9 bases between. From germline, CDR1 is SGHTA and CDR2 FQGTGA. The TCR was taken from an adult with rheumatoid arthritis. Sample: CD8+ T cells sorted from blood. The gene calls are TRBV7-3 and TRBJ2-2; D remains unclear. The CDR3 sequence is CASSSGTYTGELFF. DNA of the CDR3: TGTGCCAGCAGCTCCGGAACGTACACCGGGGAGCTGTTTTTT.